These 4 T cell receptor beta chains came from one sample sequenced in a study of blood T cell repertoires in COVID-19. The table came from immunoSEQ multiplex PCR; TCRdb's copy has only in-frame clones and leaves some out. The repertoire holds some 130,000 clones, with around 87% as singletons. Sequencing input: peripheral blood. These receptor sequences come from a woman aged 60-70 years with acute or convalescent COVID-19.

V and J are TRBV3-1 (or the pseudogene TRBV3-2) and TRBJ2-7; 10 nucleotides align to TRBD1. V shed 2 bases, J shed 6 bases, and the junction held 7 bases outside the gene matches. Germline assignment: CDR1 LGHDT and CDR2 YNNKEL (reference sequence). This CDR3 is 15 amino acids long. CDR3 amino acids: CASSQRQGARLEQYF. The CDR3 DNA sequence: TGTGCCAGCAGCCAACGACAGGGGGCGCGCCTCGAGCAGTACTTC.

V is TRBV10-1 and J is TRBJ2-5; TRBD1 might be the D (5 bases). Germline V gene data show CDR1 as WNHNN and CDR2 as SYGVQD (reference sequence). V was shortened by 8 bases and J by 2 bases, with 12 bases between the two germline ends. The CDR3 extends over 13 amino acids. The DNA of the CDR3 is TGCGCCAGCTCCAGGGCCCTACAAGAGACCCAGTACTTC. This gives the protein CASSRALQETQYF.

The chain uses TRBV14 and TRBJ2-3, with 9 bases fitting TRBD1. The CDR3 loop spans 16 amino acids. Germline V gives CDR1 SGHDN, CDR2 FVKESK. V dropped 3 bases and J dropped 1; count of bases not matched to a gene: 5. This chain's CDR3 is CASSHRTGVGTDTQYF. CDR3 sequence (DNA): TGTGCCAGCAGCCACAGGACAGGGGTTGGCACAGATACGCAGTATTTT. The full variable domain, with the rest looked up from reference TRBV14 and TRBJ2-3, is EAGVTQFPSHSVIEKGQTVTLRCDPISGHDNLYWYRRVMGKEIKFLLHFVKESKQDESGMPNNRFLAERTGGTYSTLKVQPAELEDSGVYFCASSHRTGVGTDTQYFGPGTRLTVL.

The V gene is TRBV1, the J gene TRBJ1-5. TRBV1 counts as a pseudogene. CDR3 size: 19 residues. The CDR3 protein is CTSSPRGGGRHISNQPQHF. The CDR3 nucleotides read TGCACCAGCAGCCCAAGAGGGGGGGGGCGACATATCTCCAATCAGCCCCAGCATTTT.